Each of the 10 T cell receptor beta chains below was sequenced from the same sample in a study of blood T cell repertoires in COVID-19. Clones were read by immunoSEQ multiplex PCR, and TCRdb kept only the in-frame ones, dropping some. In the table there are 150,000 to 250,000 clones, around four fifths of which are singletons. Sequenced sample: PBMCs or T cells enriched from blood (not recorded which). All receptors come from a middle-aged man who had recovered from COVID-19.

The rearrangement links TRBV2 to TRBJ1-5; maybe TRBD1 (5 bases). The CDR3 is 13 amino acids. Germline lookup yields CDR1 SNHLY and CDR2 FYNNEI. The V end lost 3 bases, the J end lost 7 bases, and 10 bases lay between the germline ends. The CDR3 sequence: CASSDRAGQPQHF. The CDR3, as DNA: TGTGCCAGCAGTGACAGGGCTGGACAGCCCCAGCATTTT.

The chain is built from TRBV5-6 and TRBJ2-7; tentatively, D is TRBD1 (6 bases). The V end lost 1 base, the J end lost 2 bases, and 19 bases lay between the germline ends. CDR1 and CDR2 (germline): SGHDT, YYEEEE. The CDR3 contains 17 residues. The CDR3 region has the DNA TGTGCCAGCAGCTTGTTTAGCGCCAGGGGCCATACCTACGAGCAGTACGTC. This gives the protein CASSLFSARGHTYEQYV.

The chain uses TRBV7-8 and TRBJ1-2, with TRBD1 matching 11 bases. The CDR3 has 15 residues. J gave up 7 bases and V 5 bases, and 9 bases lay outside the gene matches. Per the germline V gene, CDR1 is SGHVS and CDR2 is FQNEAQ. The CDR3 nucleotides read TGTGCCAGCAGCGGAAGGGACAGGGGGACAGGTGGCTACACCTTC. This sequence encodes CASSGRDRGTGGYTF.

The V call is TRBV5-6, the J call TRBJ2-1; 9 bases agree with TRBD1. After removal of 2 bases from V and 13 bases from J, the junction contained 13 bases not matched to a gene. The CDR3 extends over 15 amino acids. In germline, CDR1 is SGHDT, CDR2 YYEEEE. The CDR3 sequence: CASSFRDRDGSLQFF. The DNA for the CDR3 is TGTGCCAGCAGCTTCCGGGACAGGGATGGGAGTCTCCAGTTCTTC.

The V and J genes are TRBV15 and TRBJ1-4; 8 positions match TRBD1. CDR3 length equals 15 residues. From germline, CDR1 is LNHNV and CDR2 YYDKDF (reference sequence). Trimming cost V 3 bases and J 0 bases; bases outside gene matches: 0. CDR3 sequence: CATSRDRATNEKLFF. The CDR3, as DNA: TGTGCCACCAGCAGGGACAGGGCAACTAATGAAAAACTGTTTTTT.

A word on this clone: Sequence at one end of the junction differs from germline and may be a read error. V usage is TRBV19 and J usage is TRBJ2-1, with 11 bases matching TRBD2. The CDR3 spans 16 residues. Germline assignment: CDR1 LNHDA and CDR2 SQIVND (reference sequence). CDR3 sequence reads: CAGSPPSGRFHNEQFF. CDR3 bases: TGTGCCGGTAGTCCGCCTAGCGGGAGGTTCCACAATGAGCAGTTCTTC.

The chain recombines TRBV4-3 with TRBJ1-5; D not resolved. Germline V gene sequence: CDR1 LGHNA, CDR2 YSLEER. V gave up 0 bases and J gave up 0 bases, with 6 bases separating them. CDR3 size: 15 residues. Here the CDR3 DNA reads TGCGCCAGCAGCCAAGAAATAAATAGCAATCAGCCCCAGCATTTT. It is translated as CASSQEINSNQPQHF.

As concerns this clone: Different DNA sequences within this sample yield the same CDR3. CDR3 residues: CASSPGQRQETQYF. CDR3 coding DNA: TGTGCCAGCAGCCCTGGGCAGCGGCAAGAGACCCAGTACTTC. J is TRBJ2-5 and V is TRBV7-2; tentative D call: TRBD2 (5 bases). With 5 bases removed from V and 2 bases from J, the gap between germline ends came to 12 bases. This CDR3 is 14 amino acids long. Germline V CDR1 and CDR2: SGHTA, FQGNSA.

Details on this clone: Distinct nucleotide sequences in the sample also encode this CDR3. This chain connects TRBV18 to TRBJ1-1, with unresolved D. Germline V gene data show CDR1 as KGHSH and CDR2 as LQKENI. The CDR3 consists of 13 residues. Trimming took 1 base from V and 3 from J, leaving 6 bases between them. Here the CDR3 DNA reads TGTGCCAGCTCACCACGGGCCGACACTGAAGCTTTCTTT. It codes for CASSPRADTEAFF.

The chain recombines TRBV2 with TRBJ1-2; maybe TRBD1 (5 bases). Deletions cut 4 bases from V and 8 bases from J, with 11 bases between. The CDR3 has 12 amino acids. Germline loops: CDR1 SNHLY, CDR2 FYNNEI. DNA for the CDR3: TGTGCCAGCAGTGGGCAGGGTGACGGCTACACCTTC. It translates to CASSGQGDGYTF.